The 12 T cell receptor beta chains reported below all come from one sample, sequenced in a study of blood T cells in healthy people across ages. The authors ran a second PCR of about 7 to 12 cycles using a sample-barcoded 5' primer and a J-beta primer mix. One entry per CDR3 protein results from TCRdb running MiXCR on the 5' RACE reads. Found here are hundreds of thousands of distinct CDR3 sequences, around half of them singletons; the top ten hold about 22%. Input material: blood. All receptors come from an elderly man in good health.

This clonotype has ten or more counts. The gene calls are TRBV20-1 and TRBJ2-3; a weak D match, TRBD2 (6 bases). This CDR3 spans 11 amino acids. Looked up from germline, CDR1 is DFQATT and CDR2 is SNEGSKA (reference sequence). Trimming took 3 bases from V and 8 from J, leaving 9 bases between them. The CDR3 coding sequence is TGCAGTGCTAGGGAGGGCTCTACGCAGTATTTT. Its protein product is CSAREGSTQYF.

This clonotype was recorded many times. V usage is TRBV6-5 and J usage is TRBJ2-7; 9 nucleotides line up with TRBD1. The V gene end was trimmed by 10 bases and the J gene end by 3 bases; junction bases not matched to a gene: 13. Germline V gene sequence: CDR1 MNHEY, CDR2 SVGAGI. This CDR3 region has 15 residues. CDR3 DNA: TGTGCCACCGCAACAACGTGGACAGGGGTCTACGAGCAGTACTTC. Its protein product is CATATTWTGVYEQYF.

The CDR3 DNA reads as TGTGCCAGCAGCTTGGGGGGACTAGCGGCGTACAATGAGCAGTTCTTC. As protein: CASSLGGLAAYNEQFF. The gene calls are TRBV7-2 and TRBJ2-1; 11 bases align to TRBD2. The CDR3 length is 16 residues. Per the germline V gene, CDR1 is SGHTA and CDR2 is FQGNSA. Unmatched junction bases numbered 5, after V lost 3 bases and J lost 4 bases.

This chain joins TRBV7-2 and TRBJ1-2, with no clear D. The CDR3 consists of 14 residues. With 3 bases removed from V and 7 bases from J, the gap between germline ends came to 15 bases. The V gene's germline CDR1 is SGHTA and CDR2 FQGNSA. The CDR3 loop reads CASSFSSLQAGYTF. CDR3 bases: TGTGCCAGCAGCTTTAGCTCGCTCCAGGCTGGCTACACCTTC.

The rearrangement joins TRBV29-1 to TRBJ1-2; tentative D call: TRBD1 (5 bases). V lost 5 bases and J lost 4, with 11 bases in between. Per the germline V gene, CDR1 is SQVTM and CDR2 is ANQGSEA. The CDR3 is made up of 12 amino acids. The CDR3 spells CSVPRAGYGYTF. DNA for the CDR3: TGCAGCGTTCCCAGGGCGGGCTATGGCTACACCTTC.

This chain connects TRBV20-1 to TRBJ1-4; TRBD1 matches at 7 bases. Losses at the gene ends were 6 bases for V and 5 bases for J; bases not matched to a gene: 6. Germline V lookup: CDR1 DFQATT, CDR2 SNEGSKA (reference sequence). This CDR3 has 13 residues. CDR3 sequence (DNA): TGCAGTGCACTGGACAGGAAGAATGAAAAACTGTTTTTT. This codes for CSALDRKNEKLFF.

The rearrangement links TRBV29-1 to TRBJ2-1, with TRBD2 matching over 11 bases. Trimming took 2 bases from V and 0 from J; bases not matched to a gene: 3. CDR3 length equals 16 residues. CDR1 and CDR2 (germline): SQVTM, ANQGSEA. The CDR3 bases are TGCAGCGTTGAAAGGGGACTAGCGGACTCCTACAATGAGCAGTTCTTC. It translates to CSVERGLADSYNEQFF.

This clonotype occurred a few times. CDR3 region: CASSYRDPPVSGYTF. The CDR3 nucleotides read TGTGCCAGCAGCTACCGAGACCCTCCCGTTAGCGGCTACACCTTC. V and J are TRBV7-2 and TRBJ1-2; D remains unclear. CDR1 is SGHTA, CDR2 FQGNSA, per germline. Trimming shortened V by 4 bases and J by 8 bases, and 20 bases separated the two germline ends. This CDR3 spans 15 amino acids.

The gene calls are TRBV10-3 and TRBJ2-1; TRBD2 matches 7 bases. Per the germline V gene, CDR1 is ENHRY and CDR2 is SYGVKD. The CDR3 has 14 amino acids. Trimming removed 7 bases from V and 7 bases from J; junction bases left unmatched: 10. In DNA, the CDR3 is TGTGCCATCAAGCGGGGCCCCGTGGGAAATGAGCAGTTCTTC. This sequence encodes CAIKRGPVGNEQFF.

This clonotype has only a few counts. The chain uses TRBV7-2 and TRBJ2-1; D is undetermined. Germline V CDR1 and CDR2: SGHTA, FQGNSA. The length of the CDR3 is 13 residues. V lost 4 bases and J lost 7, with 11 bases in between. CDR3 in DNA: TGTGCCAGCAGCTCCGGTCGTTTAAATGAGCAGTTCTTC. As protein: CASSSGRLNEQFF.

This clonotype was recorded at least ten times. V usage is TRBV6-5 and J usage is TRBJ2-7; D gene uncertain. V shed 0 bases and J shed 0 bases, with 9 bases lying between them. Germline V gives CDR1 MNHEY, CDR2 SVGAGI. The CDR3 runs 15 residues. The CDR3 spells CASSYSARSSYEQYF. CDR3 coding DNA: TGTGCCAGCAGTTACTCGGCGAGGAGCTCCTACGAGCAGTACTTC.

This clonotype has just a few counts. The rearrangement uses TRBV9 and TRBJ1-5; 7 positions agree with TRBD1. Germline-derived CDR1 and CDR2 are SGDLS and YYNGEE. The CDR3 spans 15 residues. J was trimmed by 5 bases and V by 4 bases; bases with no gene match: 9. For the CDR3, the DNA is TGTGCCAGCAGCAAGACAGGGACGGCAGATCAGCCCCAGCATTTT. It encodes CASSKTGTADQPQHF.